Described below is a single TCR beta chain sequence and its context. Its antigen is as yet unknown. The CDR3 loop spans 14 amino acids. Trimming left V 3 bases short and J 5 bases short, with 13 bases between. Germline values: CDR1 LGHNA, CDR2 YSLEER. This specimen comes from a study of post-analysis software for immune sequencing data. Built from TCR beta cDNA, the libraries had unique molecular identifiers in them. TCRdb reprocessed the PCR reads with MiXCR, giving one entry per CDR3 protein. Of fewer than 850,000 distinct CDR3 sequences listed, 30% are singletons. Study-wide findings and caveats: Same-batch preparations were strongly co-clustered by F measure. TRBV5-6, TRBV5-1 and TRBV20-1 belonged to a set of a handful of TRBV segments that were more frequent in patients than controls.

Sequenced material: blood. The receptor was derived from a girl between 5 and 17 years old with multiple sclerosis. The V gene is TRBV4-3, the J gene TRBJ1-2; D may be TRBD1 (5 bases). Written as DNA, the CDR3 is TGCGCCAGCAGCCAGGGCAGACAGCAGTATGGCTACACCTTC. Protein product: CASSQGRQQYGYTF.